This T cell receptor beta chain is drawn from a study of shared clonotypes between healthy human individuals. The deep-level immunoSEQ assay was used. Each replicate PCR on the sorted subsets used about 220 ng DNA (around 30,000 T cell genomes). The table came from immunoSEQ multiplex PCR; TCRdb's copy has only in-frame clones and leaves some out. The sample lists around 1.9 million clones, roughly 91% occurring once. The CDR3 covers 16 residues. CDR1 is MDHEN, CDR2 SYDVKM, per germline. The V and J ends lost 7 bases and 4 bases respectively, with 20 bases between them. Naive-designated CD8 cells lacked CD45RO, were positively enriched for CCR7, and omitted terminally differentiated effector memory CD45RA+ cells.

The TCR was taken from a man aged 18 to 35 in good health. Some clones in this sample may be carry-over from other donors' samples. Sequenced: naive CD8+ T cells from PBMCs. V and J are TRBV28 and TRBJ2-1; D perhaps matches TRBD2 (6 bases). The CDR3, as DNA: TGTGCCAGCAATGTGGGGGGAGGACCAAATTACAATGAGCAGTTCTTC. This gives the protein CASNVGGGPNYNEQFF.